The 23 T cell receptor beta chains below all came from one sample that was sequenced in a study of human T cells and chemical hapten exposure. Regarding time point: patch test 2, 6 weeks after DPC sensitization. The treatment denotes: therapeutic diphenylcyclopropenone sensitization with weekly scalp DPC. Each CDR3 protein gets one entry after TCRdb re-called the RACE reads with MiXCR. The sample comprises 110,000 to 150,000 distinct CDR3 sequences, 10% to 15% of which are singletons, and about 1.3% rests with the top ten. Sequenced here: whole blood, sampled in connection with sensitization to the hapten diphenylcyclopropenone (DPC). The receptors derive from a woman aged 45-65 years with alopecia areata. Some clones in this sample may be carry-over from other donors' samples.

This chain joins TRBV5-1 and TRBJ1-5; 7 bases are a match to TRBD1. From germline, CDR1 is SGHRS and CDR2 YFSETQ. The CDR3 sequence is 14 residues long. The ends lost 4 bases at V and 5 bases at J; junction bases unmatched: 6. CDR3 DNA sequence: TGCGCCAGCAGCCTCGAGGGGGCGGATCAGCCCCAGCATTTT. Amino acids: CASSLEGADQPQHF. Complete variable domain (other parts from reference TRBV5-1 and TRBJ1-5): KAGVTQTPRYLIKTRGQQVTLSCSPISGHRSVSWYQQTPGQGLQFLFEYFSETQRNKGNFPGRFSGRQFSNSRSEMNVSTLELGDSALYLCASSLEGADQPQHFGDGTRLSIL.

This clonotype has ten or more counts. The gene calls are TRBV7-2 and TRBJ1-6, with D uncertain. V shed 5 bases and J shed 7 bases, with 18 bases lying between them. This CDR3 contains 16 residues. Germline CDR1 is SGHTA and CDR2 is FQGNSA. CDR3 sequence (DNA): TGTGCCAGCAGCCCAGCCGGCCCTAGGGCCAATTCACCCCTCCACTTT. Residues: CASSPAGPRANSPLHF. Together with reference TRBV7-2 and TRBJ1-6, the CDR3 gives the full variable domain: GAGVSQSPSNKVTEKGKDVELRCDPISGHTALYWYRQSLGQGLEFLIYFQGNSAPDKSGLPSDRFSAERTGGSVSTLTIQRTQQEDSAVYLCASSPAGPRANSPLHFGNGTRLTVT.

This clonotype came up many times. The chain couples TRBV7-9 to TRBJ1-1; D possibly corresponds to TRBD1 (5 bases). Trimming took off 0 bases at V and 6 bases at J, with 14 bases between the two ends. CDR3 size: 15 residues. Germline V gene sequence: CDR1 SEHNR, CDR2 FQNEAQ (reference sequence). The CDR3 here is CASSLAGGAKAEAFF. The CDR3 region has the DNA TGTGCCAGCAGCTTAGCGGGGGGAGCCAAGGCTGAAGCTTTCTTT.

A few counts support this clonotype. Written as DNA, the CDR3 is TGTGCCAGCAGCACCCTAGCGGGGGGGCCTGGGAAGCAGTTCTTC. This gives the protein CASSTLAGGPGKQFF. The chain joins TRBV11-2 to TRBJ2-1; TRBD2 agrees at 12 bases. V was pared by 5 bases and J by 11 bases, with 10 bases of the junction left unmatched. The CDR3 loop spans 15 amino acids. Germline V CDR1 and CDR2: SGHAT, FQNNGV.

Ten or more counts support this clonotype. The chain employs TRBV6-2 or TRBV6-3 and TRBJ1-4; D gene unclear. Germline lookup yields CDR1 MNHEY and CDR2 SVGEGT. This CDR3 is 15 amino acids long. Trimming pared 0 bases from V and 0 bases from J, leaving 5 bases between. CDR3 sequence reads: CASSYSWSTNEKLFF. CDR3 nucleotide sequence: TGTGCCAGCAGTTACTCGTGGTCAACTAATGAAAAACTGTTTTTT.

This chain connects TRBV28 to TRBJ2-7; the match to TRBD1 covers 9 bases. Germline trimming cut 3 bases from V and 7 bases from J; bases unmatched to any gene: 10. There are 15 residues in the CDR3. Germline V CDR1 and CDR2: MDHEN, SYDVKM. The CDR3 loop is CASSFRYRGRGEQYF. The CDR3 DNA is TGTGCCAGCAGTTTCAGATACAGGGGGCGCGGAGAGCAGTACTTC.

This clonotype showed up just a few times. The chain uses TRBV7-3 and TRBJ2-2; D may match TRBD1 or TRBD2 (5 bases each). Trimming stripped 1 base from V and 7 bases from J, with 10 bases between. The CDR3 contains 14 residues. Germline V gene data show CDR1 as SGHTA and CDR2 as FQGTGA. CDR3 loop: CASSLRGAGGELFF. The CDR3 bases are TGTGCCAGCAGCTTAAGAGGGGCCGGCGGGGAGCTGTTTTTT. Variable domain in full (rest from reference TRBV7-3 and TRBJ2-2): GAGVSQTPSNKVTEKGKYVELRCDPISGHTALYWYRQSLGQGPEFLIYFQGTGAADDSGLPNDRFFAVRPEGSVSTLKIQRTERGDSAVYLCASSLRGAGGELFFGEGSRLTVL.

This clonotype was counted many times. The genes are TRBV7-2 and TRBJ1-2, with 7 bases identical to TRBD1. The V and J ends lost 5 bases and 2 bases, in that order; junction bases with no gene match: 5. CDR1 SGHTA and CDR2 FQGNSA come from the germline V gene. The CDR3 consists of 14 residues. The CDR3 loop is CASSIGQANYGYTF. DNA for the CDR3: TGTGCCAGCAGCATCGGACAGGCGAACTATGGCTACACCTTC.

This rearrangement joins TRBV12-3 or TRBV12-4 to TRBJ2-1; perhaps TRBD2 as D (5 bases). This CDR3 spans 14 amino acids. V lost 5 bases to trimming and J lost 4 bases, with 12 bases between them. CDR3 bases: TGTGCCAGCAGTCTGCCAGACTATTACAATGAGCAGTTCTTC. This translates into CASSLPDYYNEQFF.

In its sample, this clonotype was seen a few times. The chain uses TRBV20-1 and TRBJ2-3; 11 bases are a match to TRBD2. CDR3 length: 17 amino acids. Trimming at V came to 4 bases and at J to 5 bases, leaving 14 bases not matched to a gene. Germline V gives CDR1 DFQATT, CDR2 SNEGSKA (reference sequence). CDR3 loop: CSAKLPGTSGPKDTQYF. In DNA, the CDR3 is TGCAGTGCTAAGCTGCCCGGGACTAGCGGCCCGAAAGATACGCAGTATTTT.

This chain joins TRBV29-1 and TRBJ2-1; 10 positions agree with TRBD2. The V gene's germline CDR1 is SQVTM and CDR2 ANQGSEA. V dropped 6 bases and J dropped 0; count of bases not matched to a gene: 5. The CDR3 is 15 amino acids. This CDR3 is CSVSGTSVSYNEQFF. CDR3 in DNA: TGCAGCGTATCCGGGACTAGCGTCTCCTACAATGAGCAGTTCTTC.

This clonotype was counted at least ten times. The rearrangement links TRBV12-3 or TRBV12-4 to TRBJ2-5; D possibly uses TRBD1 or TRBD2 (6 bases each). This CDR3 contains 12 residues. V was pared by 6 bases and J by 10 bases, with 15 bases between. The CDR3 DNA is TGTGCCAGCAGCCCCCCGGGGGCTAACCAGTACTTC. As protein: CASSPPGANQYF.

The chain links TRBV18 to TRBJ1-1; 7 bases align to TRBD1. Germline V lookup: CDR1 KGHSH, CDR2 LQKENI. V was pared by 3 bases and J by 5 bases, with 3 bases of the junction left unmatched. CDR3 length: 13 residues. CDR3 loop: CASSPRGPTEAFF. As DNA, the CDR3 is TGTGCCAGCTCACCTAGGGGGCCTACTGAAGCTTTCTTT.

This clonotype showed up just a few times. This sequence joins TRBV15 and TRBJ2-7; 7 bases fit TRBD2. The trim removed 0 bases at V and 7 bases at J, leaving 9 bases unmatched. The CDR3 extends over 15 amino acids. Looked up from germline, CDR1 is LNHNV and CDR2 is YYDKDF (reference sequence). CDR3 nucleotides: TGTGCCACCAGCAGAGATCTGGCGGGAGAAGGTGAGCAGTACTTC. This codes for CATSRDLAGEGEQYF.

The chain employs TRBV5-1 and TRBJ2-3; the match to TRBD1 covers 8 bases. The junction had 7 bases not matched to a gene; V was cut back by 4 bases and J by 3 bases. CDR3 length equals 15 residues. Germline assignment: CDR1 SGHRS and CDR2 YFSETQ. The DNA of the CDR3 is TGCGCCAGCAGCCAGGACAGGGCTGTGACAGATACGCAGTATTTT. Protein: CASSQDRAVTDTQYF. Combining the CDR3 with reference TRBV5-1 and TRBJ2-3 gives the whole variable domain KAGVTQTPRYLIKTRGQQVTLSCSPISGHRSVSWYQQTPGQGLQFLFEYFSETQRNKGNFPGRFSGRQFSNSRSEMNVSTLELGDSALYLCASSQDRAVTDTQYFGPGTRLTVL.

In its sample, this clonotype was seen many times. The J gene is TRBJ1-5, the V gene TRBV6-1; D is possibly TRBD1 (5 bases). This CDR3 is 14 amino acids long. The V gene's germline CDR1 is MNHNS and CDR2 SASEGT. The V gene lost 7 bases and the J gene lost 6 bases, with 16 bases spanning the gap. The CDR3 here is CASIKGQTAQPQHF. As DNA, the CDR3 is TGTGCCAGCATCAAAGGACAAACGGCTCAGCCCCAGCATTTT.

CDR3: CASSQVETNEKLFF. The CDR3 DNA is TGTGCCAGCAGCCAAGTGGAGACTAATGAAAAACTGTTTTTT. The gene calls are TRBV14 and TRBJ1-4, with D uncertain. This CDR3 spans 14 amino acids. Trimming shortened V by 1 base and J by 2 bases, and 5 bases separated the two germline ends. Per germline, CDR1 SGHDN and CDR2 FVKESK.

The rearrangement uses TRBV7-9 and TRBJ2-1, with TRBD2 matching 7 bases. CDR1 SEHNR and CDR2 FQNEAQ come from the germline V gene (reference sequence). V shed 6 bases and J 0 bases; nucleotides not matched to a gene: 8. The CDR3 length is 16 residues. The CDR3 DNA follows: TGTGCCAGCAGACGAACTAGCGCAAGCTCCTACAATGAGCAGTTCTTC. Its protein product is CASRRTSASSYNEQFF. Full variable domain (missing parts from reference TRBV7-9 and TRBJ2-1): DTGVSQNPRHKITKRGQNVTFRCDPISEHNRLYWYRQTLGQGPEFLTYFQNEAQLEKSRLLSDRFSAERPKGSFSTLEIQRTEQGDSAMYLCASRRTSASSYNEQFFGPGTRLTVL.

This clonotype has just a few counts. The chain links TRBV30 to TRBJ1-2, with 8 bases matching TRBD1. The CDR3 sequence is 14 residues long. V shed 0 bases, J shed 10 bases, and the junction held 10 bases outside the gene matches. Germline values: CDR1 GTSNPN, CDR2 SVGIG (reference sequence). The CDR3 region is CAWSVRGGQGNYTF. CDR3 nucleotide sequence: TGTGCCTGGAGTGTACGGGGAGGACAGGGTAACTACACCTTC.

This rearrangement joins TRBV28 to TRBJ1-2; 11 bases match TRBD1. The germline V gene encodes CDR1 MDHEN and CDR2 SYDVKM. This CDR3 has 17 amino acids. V shed 5 bases, J shed 4 bases, and the junction held 12 bases outside the gene matches. The CDR3 loop is CASSADRGQAGGYGYTF. Written as DNA, the CDR3 is TGTGCCAGCAGTGCGGACAGGGGGCAGGCCGGGGGCTATGGCTACACCTTC.

This clonotype showed up just a few times. One end of the junction is discordant with germline, which a read error may explain. The chain uses TRBV3-1 and TRBJ2-7; no clear D. CDR1 is LGHDT and CDR2 is YNNKEL in the germline V gene (reference sequence). The CDR3 runs 15 residues. The CDR3 is CASSEDPRPSYEQYF. In nucleotides, the CDR3 is TGTGCCAGCAGCGAAGATCCGAGGCCCTCCTACGAGCAGTACTTC.

This clonotype was counted at least ten times. The chain recombines TRBV2 with TRBJ2-7; D call uncertain. This CDR3 has 14 amino acids. V shed 2 bases and J shed 1 base, with 9 bases lying between them. Looked up from germline, CDR1 is SNHLY and CDR2 is FYNNEI. CDR3 residues: CASSESPVSYEQYF. CDR3 DNA sequence: TGTGCCAGCAGTGAATCCCCAGTGTCCTACGAGCAGTACTTC.

This clonotype was counted only a few times. V is TRBV28 and J is TRBJ2-7; D unclear. This CDR3 spans 15 amino acids. Germline loops: CDR1 MDHEN, CDR2 SYDVKM. Trimming took 6 bases from V and 3 from J, leaving 18 bases between them. CDR3 sequence: CASSSVDTAHYEQYF. DNA for the CDR3: TGTGCCAGCAGCTCAGTCGACACCGCCCACTACGAGCAGTACTTC.